This TCR beta chain comes out of a study of T-cell reconstitution after alpha-beta-depleted transplantation in children. Whole-study findings and limits: A year post-transplant, T-cell counts and diversity derived mostly from newly produced T cells. Expanded graft clones numbering several hundred reportedly gave rise to alpha-beta T cells about two months after transplant. The high TCRbeta diversity at day 60 in some patients came from surviving recipient T cells and thymic progenitors.

Preparing the TCRbeta library involved the use of unique molecular identifiers. TCRdb ran MiXCR on the PCR reads and lists one entry per CDR3 protein. Of 900,000 or so distinct CDR3 sequences detected, 15% to 20% appear once; the ten largest clones hold roughly 5%. V shed 3 bases and J 0 bases; nucleotides not matched to a gene: 6. Germline CDR1 reads KGHSH; CDR2 reads LQKENI. This CDR3 spans 17 amino acids. This clonotype was detected a few times. Its antigen remains unidentified. This rearrangement joins TRBV18 to TRBJ2-1; 9 bases are shared with TRBD2. The clonotype originates from a male patient aged 5 to 17 who had a stem cell transplant for acute lymphoblastic leukemia, so the T cells may come from the graft donor. Sequencing was performed on PBMCs, mostly from graft donor cells, taken 360 days after TCRalphabeta/CD19-depleted stem cell transplant. CDR3 coding DNA: TGTGCCAGCTCACCCCCCCTAGCGGGGTCCTCCTACAATGAGCAGTTCTTC. Translating gives CASSPPLAGSSYNEQFF.